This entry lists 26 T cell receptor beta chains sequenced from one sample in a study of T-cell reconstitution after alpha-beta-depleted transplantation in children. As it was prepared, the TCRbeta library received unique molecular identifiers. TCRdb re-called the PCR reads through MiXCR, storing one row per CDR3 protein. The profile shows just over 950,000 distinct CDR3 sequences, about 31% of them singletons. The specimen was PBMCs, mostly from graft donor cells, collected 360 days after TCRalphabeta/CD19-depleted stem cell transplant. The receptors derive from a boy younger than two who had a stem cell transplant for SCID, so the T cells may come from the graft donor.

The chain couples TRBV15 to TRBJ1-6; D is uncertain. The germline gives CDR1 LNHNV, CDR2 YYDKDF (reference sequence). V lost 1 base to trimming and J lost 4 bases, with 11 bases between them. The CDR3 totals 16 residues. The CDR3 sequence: CATSRVNGVYNSPLHF. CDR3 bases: TGTGCCACCAGCAGAGTCAACGGGGTGTATAATTCACCCCTCCACTTT.

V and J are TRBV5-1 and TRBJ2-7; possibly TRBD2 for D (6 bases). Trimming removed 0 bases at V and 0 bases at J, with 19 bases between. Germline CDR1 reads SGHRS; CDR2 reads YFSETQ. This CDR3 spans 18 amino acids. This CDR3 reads CASSLVPPSRGSSYEQYF. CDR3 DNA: TGCGCCAGCAGCTTGGTTCCACCCAGTCGGGGGAGCTCCTACGAGCAGTACTTC.

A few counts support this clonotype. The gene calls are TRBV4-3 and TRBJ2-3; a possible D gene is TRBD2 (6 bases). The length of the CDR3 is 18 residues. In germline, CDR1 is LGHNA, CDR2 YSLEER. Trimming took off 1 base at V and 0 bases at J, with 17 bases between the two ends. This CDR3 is CASSQVRGSGYSTDTQYF. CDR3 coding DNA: TGCGCCAGCAGCCAAGTAAGGGGTAGCGGTTACAGCACAGATACGCAGTATTTT.

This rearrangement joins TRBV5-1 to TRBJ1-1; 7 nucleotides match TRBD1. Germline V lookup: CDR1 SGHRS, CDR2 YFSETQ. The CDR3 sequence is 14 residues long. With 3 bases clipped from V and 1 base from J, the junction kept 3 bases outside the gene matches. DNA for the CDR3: TGCGCCAGCAGCTGGACAGGCGGGAACACTGAAGCTTTCTTT. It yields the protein CASSWTGGNTEAFF. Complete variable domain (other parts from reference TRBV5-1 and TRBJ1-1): KAGVTQTPRYLIKTRGQQVTLSCSPISGHRSVSWYQQTPGQGLQFLFEYFSETQRNKGNFPGRFSGRQFSNSRSEMNVSTLELGDSALYLCASSWTGGNTEAFFGQGTRLTVV.

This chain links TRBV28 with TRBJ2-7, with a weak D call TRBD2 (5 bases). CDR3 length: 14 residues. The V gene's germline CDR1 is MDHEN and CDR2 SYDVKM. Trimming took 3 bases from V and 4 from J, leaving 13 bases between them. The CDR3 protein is CASSFQRAPYEQYF. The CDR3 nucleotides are TGTGCCAGCAGTTTTCAGAGGGCTCCGTACGAGCAGTACTTC.

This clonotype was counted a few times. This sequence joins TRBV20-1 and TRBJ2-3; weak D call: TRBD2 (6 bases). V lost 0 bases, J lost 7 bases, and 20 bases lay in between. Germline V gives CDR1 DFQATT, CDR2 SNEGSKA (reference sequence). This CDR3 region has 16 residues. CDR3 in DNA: TGCAGTGCTAGAGATGACGGGACTCCCTACGGAAATACGCAGTATTTT. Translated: CSARDDGTPYGNTQYF.

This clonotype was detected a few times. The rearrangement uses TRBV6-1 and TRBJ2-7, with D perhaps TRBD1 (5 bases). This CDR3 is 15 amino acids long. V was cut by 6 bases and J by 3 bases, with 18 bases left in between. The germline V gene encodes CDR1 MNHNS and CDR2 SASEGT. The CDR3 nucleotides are TGTGCCAGCAGCCCCATGGCAGGGTCCTTCTACGAGCAGTACTTC. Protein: CASSPMAGSFYEQYF.

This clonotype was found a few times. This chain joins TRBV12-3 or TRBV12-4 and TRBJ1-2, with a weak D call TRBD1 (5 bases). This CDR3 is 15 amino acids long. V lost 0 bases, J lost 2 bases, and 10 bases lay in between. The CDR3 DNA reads TGTGCCAGCAGTTTAGCACGGAGACAGAACTATGGCTACACCTTC. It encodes CASSLARRQNYGYTF.

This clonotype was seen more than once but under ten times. The CDR3 DNA reads TGTGCCAGCTCGCCCCAGGGGGTCTCTGGGGCCAACGTCCTGACTTTC. Its translation is CASSPQGVSGANVLTF. This sequence joins TRBV18 and TRBJ2-6, with 7 positions matching TRBD1. Trimming at V came to 6 bases and at J to 0 bases, leaving 5 bases not matched to a gene. The length of the CDR3 is 16 residues. Germline assignment: CDR1 KGHSH and CDR2 LQKENI. The whole variable domain, filled in from reference TRBV18 and TRBJ2-6, reads NAGVMQNPRHLVRRRGQEARLRCSPMKGHSHVYWYRQLPEEGLKFMVYLQKENIIDESGMPKERFSAEFPKEGPSILRIQQVVRGDSAAYFCASSPQGVSGANVLTFGAGSRLTVL.

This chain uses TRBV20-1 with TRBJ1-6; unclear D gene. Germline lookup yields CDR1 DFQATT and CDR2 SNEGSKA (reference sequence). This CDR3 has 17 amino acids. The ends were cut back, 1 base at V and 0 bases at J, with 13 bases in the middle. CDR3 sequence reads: CSARVTGGSSYNSPLHF. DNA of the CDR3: TGCAGTGCTAGAGTTACGGGCGGCAGCTCCTATAATTCACCCCTCCACTTT.

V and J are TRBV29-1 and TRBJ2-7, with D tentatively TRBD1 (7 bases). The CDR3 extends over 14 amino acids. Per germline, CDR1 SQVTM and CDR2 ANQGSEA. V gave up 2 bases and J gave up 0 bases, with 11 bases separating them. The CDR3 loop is CSVEWQGGSYEQYF. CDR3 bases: TGCAGCGTTGAATGGCAGGGGGGCTCCTACGAGCAGTACTTC.

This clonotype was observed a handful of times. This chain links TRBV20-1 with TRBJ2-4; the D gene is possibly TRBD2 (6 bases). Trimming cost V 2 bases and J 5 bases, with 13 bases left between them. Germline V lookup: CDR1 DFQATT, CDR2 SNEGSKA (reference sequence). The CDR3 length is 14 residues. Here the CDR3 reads CSARRRRDENIQYF. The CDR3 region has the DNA TGCAGTGCTAGACGCAGGAGGGACGAAAACATTCAGTACTTC.

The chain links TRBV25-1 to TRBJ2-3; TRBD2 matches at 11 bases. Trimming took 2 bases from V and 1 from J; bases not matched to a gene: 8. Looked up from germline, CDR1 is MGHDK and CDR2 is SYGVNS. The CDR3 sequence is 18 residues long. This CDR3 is CASSELAGGAGGTDTQYF. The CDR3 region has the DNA TGTGCCAGCAGTGAACTAGCGGGGGGCGCCGGAGGCACAGATACGCAGTATTTT.

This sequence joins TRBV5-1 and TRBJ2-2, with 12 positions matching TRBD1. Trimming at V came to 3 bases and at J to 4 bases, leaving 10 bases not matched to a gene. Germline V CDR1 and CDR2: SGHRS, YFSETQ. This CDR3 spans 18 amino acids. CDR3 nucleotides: TGCGCCAGCAGCTACCGAGCGGGACAGGGGGCTGGCACCGGGGAGCTGTTTTTT. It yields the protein CASSYRAGQGAGTGELFF. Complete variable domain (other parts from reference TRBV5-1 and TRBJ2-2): KAGVTQTPRYLIKTRGQQVTLSCSPISGHRSVSWYQQTPGQGLQFLFEYFSETQRNKGNFPGRFSGRQFSNSRSEMNVSTLELGDSALYLCASSYRAGQGAGTGELFFGEGSRLTVL.

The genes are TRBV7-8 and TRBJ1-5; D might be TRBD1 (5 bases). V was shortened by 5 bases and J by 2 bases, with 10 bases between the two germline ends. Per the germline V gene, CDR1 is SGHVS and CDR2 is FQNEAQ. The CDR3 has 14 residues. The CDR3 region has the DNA TGTGCCAGCAGCCGGGGCTTCGGCAATCAGCCCCAGCATTTT. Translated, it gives CASSRGFGNQPQHF.

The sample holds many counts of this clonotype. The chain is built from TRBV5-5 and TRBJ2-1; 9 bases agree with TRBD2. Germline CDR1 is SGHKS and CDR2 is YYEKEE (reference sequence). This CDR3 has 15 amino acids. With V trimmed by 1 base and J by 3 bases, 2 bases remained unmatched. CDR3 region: CASSLLAGDYNEQFF. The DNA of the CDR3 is TGTGCCAGCAGCTTGTTAGCGGGGGACTACAATGAGCAGTTCTTC.

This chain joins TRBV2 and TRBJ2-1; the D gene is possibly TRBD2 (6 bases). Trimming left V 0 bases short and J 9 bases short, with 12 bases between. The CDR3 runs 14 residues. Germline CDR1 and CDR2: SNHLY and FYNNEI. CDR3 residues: CASSEAGPGGEQFF. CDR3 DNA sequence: TGTGCCAGCAGTGAAGCTGGTCCCGGGGGTGAGCAGTTCTTC.

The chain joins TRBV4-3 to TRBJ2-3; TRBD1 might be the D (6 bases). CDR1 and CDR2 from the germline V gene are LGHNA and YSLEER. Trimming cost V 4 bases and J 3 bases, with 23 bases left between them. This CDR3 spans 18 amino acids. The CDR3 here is CASSPTPEPGQRTDTQYF. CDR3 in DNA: TGCGCCAGCAGCCCGACCCCAGAACCGGGACAACGGACAGATACGCAGTATTTT.

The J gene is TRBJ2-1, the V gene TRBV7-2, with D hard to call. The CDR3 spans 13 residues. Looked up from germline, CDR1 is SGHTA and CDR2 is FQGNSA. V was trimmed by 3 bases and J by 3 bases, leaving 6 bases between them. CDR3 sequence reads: CASSFSFYNEQFF. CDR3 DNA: TGTGCCAGCAGCTTTAGCTTCTACAATGAGCAGTTCTTC.

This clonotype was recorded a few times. The CDR3 region is CASREDRPNTGELFF. CDR3 coding DNA: TGTGCCAGCAGAGAGGACAGACCGAACACCGGGGAGCTGTTTTTT. V usage is TRBV2 and J usage is TRBJ2-2; D is perhaps TRBD1 (6 bases). Trimming pared 6 bases from V and 0 bases from J, leaving 11 bases between. The germline CDR1 and CDR2 sequences are SNHLY and FYNNEI. The CDR3 has 15 amino acids.

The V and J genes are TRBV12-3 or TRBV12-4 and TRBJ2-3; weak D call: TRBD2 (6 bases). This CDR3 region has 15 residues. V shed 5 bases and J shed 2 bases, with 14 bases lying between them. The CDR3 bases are TGTGCCAGCAGTCCAGCAAAGCGGGCCACAGATACGCAGTATTTT. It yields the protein CASSPAKRATDTQYF.

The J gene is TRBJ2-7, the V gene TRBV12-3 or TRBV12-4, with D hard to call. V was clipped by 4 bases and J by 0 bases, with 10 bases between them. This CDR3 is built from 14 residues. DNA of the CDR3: TGTGCCAGCAGTTCACAGAACAGCTCCTACGAGCAGTACTTC. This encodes CASSSQNSSYEQYF.

The CDR3 bases are TGTGCCAGCAGCCAACAGGGGACTAACTATGGCTACACCTTC. Protein: CASSQQGTNYGYTF. The J gene is TRBJ1-2, the V gene TRBV12-3 or TRBV12-4, with 7 bases identical to TRBD1. The V gene end was trimmed by 6 bases and the J gene end by 0 bases; junction bases not matched to a gene: 4. The CDR3 consists of 14 residues.

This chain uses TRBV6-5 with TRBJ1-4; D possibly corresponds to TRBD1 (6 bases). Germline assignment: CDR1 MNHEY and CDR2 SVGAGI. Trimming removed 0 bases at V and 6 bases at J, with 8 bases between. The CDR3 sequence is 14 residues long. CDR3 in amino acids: CASSYSGGHEKLFF. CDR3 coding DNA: TGTGCCAGCAGTTACTCGGGGGGGCATGAAAAACTGTTTTTT.

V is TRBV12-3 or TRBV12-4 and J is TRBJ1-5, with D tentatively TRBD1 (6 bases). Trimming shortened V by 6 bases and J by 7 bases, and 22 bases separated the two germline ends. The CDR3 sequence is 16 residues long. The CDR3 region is CASSLAPGVGGQPQHF. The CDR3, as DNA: TGTGCCAGCAGCTTGGCCCCAGGGGTTGGGGGGCAGCCCCAGCATTTT.

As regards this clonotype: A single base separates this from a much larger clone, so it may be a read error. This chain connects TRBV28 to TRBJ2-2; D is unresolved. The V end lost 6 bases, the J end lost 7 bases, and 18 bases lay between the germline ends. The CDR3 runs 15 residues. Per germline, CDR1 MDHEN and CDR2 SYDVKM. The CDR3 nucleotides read TGTGCCAGCAGCCGCCCCCCTTTTAGTGGCGGGGAGCTGTTTTTT. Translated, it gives CASSRPPFSGGELFF. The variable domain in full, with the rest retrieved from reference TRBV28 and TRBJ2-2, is DVKVTQSSRYLVKRTGEKVFLECVQDMDHENMFWYRQDPGLGLRLIYFSYDVKMKEKGDIPEGYSVSREKKERFSLILESASTNQTSMYLCASSRPPFSGGELFFGEGSRLTVL.